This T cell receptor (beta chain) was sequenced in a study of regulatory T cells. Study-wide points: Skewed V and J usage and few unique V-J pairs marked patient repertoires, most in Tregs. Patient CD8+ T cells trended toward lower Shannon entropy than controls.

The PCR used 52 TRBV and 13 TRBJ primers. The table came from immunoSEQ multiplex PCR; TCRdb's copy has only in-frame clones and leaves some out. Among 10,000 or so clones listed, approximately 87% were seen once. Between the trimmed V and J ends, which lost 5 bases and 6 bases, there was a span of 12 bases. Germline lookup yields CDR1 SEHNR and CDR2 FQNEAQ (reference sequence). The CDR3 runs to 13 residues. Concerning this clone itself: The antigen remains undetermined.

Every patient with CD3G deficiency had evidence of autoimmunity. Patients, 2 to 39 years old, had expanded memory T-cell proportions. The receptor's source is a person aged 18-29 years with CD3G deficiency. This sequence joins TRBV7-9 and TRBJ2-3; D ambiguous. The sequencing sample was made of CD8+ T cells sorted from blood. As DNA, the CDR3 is TGTGCCAGCAGCCCTGATAATAAGGATACGCAGTATTTT. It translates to CASSPDNKDTQYF.